This T cell receptor beta chain is from a study of T cell responses to AZD1222 COVID-19 vaccine. General study results and limits: Spike-spanning, vaccine-associated CD4 TCRs were dominant at 160-218 and 743-854. The donors showed a predominance of white British ancestry and of females, with possible underestimation of clonal diversity. Seropositive status at baseline applied to only a handful of AZD1222 recipients.

The method was immunoSEQ multiplex PCR; TCRdb's version includes in-frame clones alone and lacks a portion of them. The sample has more than 110,000 clones, and its top ten clones hold about 2.2%. Note on this clone: The antigen remains undetermined.

The clonotype comes from an adult in good health. Sequenced: peripheral blood.

CDR3 region: CSVLDSEAFF. CDR3 nucleotides: TGCAGCGTCCTGGACAGTGAAGCTTTCTTT. The genes are TRBV29-1 and TRBJ1-1; a possible D gene is TRBD1 (6 bases). Trimming took 6 bases from V and 7 from J, leaving 9 bases between them. Germline V gene sequence: CDR1 SQVTM, CDR2 ANQGSEA. This CDR3 is built from 10 residues.